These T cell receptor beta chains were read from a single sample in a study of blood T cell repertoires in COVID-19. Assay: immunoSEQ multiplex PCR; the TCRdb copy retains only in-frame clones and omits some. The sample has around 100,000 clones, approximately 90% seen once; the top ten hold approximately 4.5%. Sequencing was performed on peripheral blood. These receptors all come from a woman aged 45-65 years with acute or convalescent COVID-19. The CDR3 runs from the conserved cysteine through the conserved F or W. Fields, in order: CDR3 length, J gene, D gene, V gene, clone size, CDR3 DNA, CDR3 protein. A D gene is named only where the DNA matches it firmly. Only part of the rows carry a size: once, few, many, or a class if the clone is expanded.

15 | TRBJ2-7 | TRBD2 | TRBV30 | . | TGTGCCTGGAGTAGTCTAGCGGGAGGAGGAAACGAGCAGTACTTC | CAWSSLAGGGNEQYF
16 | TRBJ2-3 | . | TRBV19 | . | TGTGCCAGTACCGAGGCAGGGGCTCGAGGCACAGATACGCAGTATTTT | CASTEAGARGTDTQYF
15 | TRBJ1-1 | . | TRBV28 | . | TGTGCCAGCCGCCTTTGGGGGCGCGAGGTCACTGAAGCTTTCTTT | CASRLWGREVTEAFF
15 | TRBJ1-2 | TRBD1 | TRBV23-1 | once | TGCGCCAGCAGTCAACCGGGACAGGGGCCCTCTGGCTACACCTTC | CASSQPGQGPSGYTF
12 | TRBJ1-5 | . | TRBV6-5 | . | TGTGCCAGCAGCCGCCCAGGGCAGCCCCAGCATTTT | CASSRPGQPQHF
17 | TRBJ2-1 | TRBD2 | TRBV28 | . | TGTGCCAGCAGTTTATCGCAGCTAGCGGGCCCCTACAATGAGCAGTTCTTC | CASSLSQLAGPYNEQFF
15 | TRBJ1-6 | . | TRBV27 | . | TGTGCCAGCAGATTTACTACAGGCGCAAATTCACCCCTCCACTTT | CASRFTTGANSPLHF
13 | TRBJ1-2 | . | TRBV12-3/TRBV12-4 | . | TGTGCCAGCAGTTTAGGGACTGATTATGGCTACACCTTC | CASSLGTDYGYTF
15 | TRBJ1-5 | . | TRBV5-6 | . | TGTGCCAGCAGCTTGGCCGCTGGAGTTAATCAGCCCCAGCATTTT | CASSLAAGVNQPQHF
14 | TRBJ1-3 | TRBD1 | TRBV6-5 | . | TGTGCCAGCAGCGCGGGACAGGGGGAGAACACCATATATTTT | CASSAGQGENTIYF
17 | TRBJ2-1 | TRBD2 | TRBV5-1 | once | TGCGCCAGCAGTTTACTAGCGGGGGGTAGCTCCTACAATGAGCAGTTCTTC | CASSLLAGGSSYNEQFF
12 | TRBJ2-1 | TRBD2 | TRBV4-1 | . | TGCGCCAGCAGCGGACTAGGCAATGAGCAGTTCTTC | CASSGLGNEQFF
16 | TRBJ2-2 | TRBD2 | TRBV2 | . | TGTGCCAGCAATGCGGGGGGCGGATCGAACACCGGGGAGCTGTTTTTT | CASNAGGGSNTGELFF
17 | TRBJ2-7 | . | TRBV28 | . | TGTGCCAGCAGTTTAAGGCCCTGGTTACGGCGGGGCTACGAGCAGTACTTC | CASSLRPWLRRGYEQYF
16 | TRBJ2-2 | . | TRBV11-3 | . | TGTGCCAGCAGCCCCGGGGGATCGGAAAACACCGGGGAGCTGTTTTTT | CASSPGGSENTGELFF
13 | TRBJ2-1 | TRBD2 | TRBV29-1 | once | TGCAGCGACGGACTAGTTGGCGGCGATGAGCAGTTCTTC | CSDGLVGGDEQFF
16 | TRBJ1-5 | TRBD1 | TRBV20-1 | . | TGCAGTGCTAGTGGGACAGGGGGACGTAAGAATCAGCCCCAGCATTTT | CSASGTGGRKNQPQHF
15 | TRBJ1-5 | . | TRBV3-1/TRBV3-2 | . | TGTGCCAGCAGCGCCACGGGGTTCCTGAGTCAGCCCCAGCATTTT | CASSATGFLSQPQHF
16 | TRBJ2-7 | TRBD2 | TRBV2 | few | TGTGCCAGCAGTGGACTAGCGGGGGGGCTGGCCTACGAGCAGTACTTC | CASSGLAGGLAYEQYF
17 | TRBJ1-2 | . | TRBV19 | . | TGTGCCAGTAGTATGGCAGGGGAATTCTTGGGCCTACATGGCTACACCTTC | CASSMAGEFLGLHGYTF
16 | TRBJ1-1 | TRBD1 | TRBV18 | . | TGTGCCAGCTCGTCCATCCGGGACAGGGTGAACACTGAAGCTTTCTTT | CASSSIRDRVNTEAFF
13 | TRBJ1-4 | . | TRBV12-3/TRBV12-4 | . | TGTGCCAGCAGGCGGGGGGTACATGAAAAACTGTTTTTT | CASRRGVHEKLFF
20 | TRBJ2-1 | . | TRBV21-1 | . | TGTGCCAGCAGCAAAAGTATGATACAGCTAAAGTCTCGCGAGTACAATGAGCAGTTCTTC | CASSKSMIQLKSREYNEQFF
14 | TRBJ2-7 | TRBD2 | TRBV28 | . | TGTGCCAGCAGTTTCGGGACTAGATCCTACGAGCAGTACTTC | CASSFGTRSYEQYF
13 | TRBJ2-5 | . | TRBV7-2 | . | TGTGCCAGCAGCTACTACGTCCGGGAGACCCAGTACTTC | CASSYYVRETQYF
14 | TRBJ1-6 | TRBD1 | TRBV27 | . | TGTGCCAGCAGTTCGGACAGGGGAAATTCACCCCTCCACTTT | CASSSDRGNSPLHF
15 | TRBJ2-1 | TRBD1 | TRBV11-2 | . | TGTGCCAGCAGCACAATCCGGGACAGGGGGAATGAGCAGTTCTTC | CASSTIRDRGNEQFF
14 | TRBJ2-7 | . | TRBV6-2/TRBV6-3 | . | TGTGCCAGCAGTTATGTTTTAGTCTCCTACGAGCAGTACTTC | CASSYVLVSYEQYF
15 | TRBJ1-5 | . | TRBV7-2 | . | TGTGCCAGCAGCTTAGGAGGTGACGGTTATCAGCCCCAGCATTTT | CASSLGGDGYQPQHF
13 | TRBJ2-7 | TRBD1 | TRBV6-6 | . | TGTGCCAGCAGTTATCGGACAGGGCACGAGCAGTACTTC | CASSYRTGHEQYF
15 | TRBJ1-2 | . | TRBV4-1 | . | TGCGCCAGCAGCCAAGATGGAACAGCTAACTATGGCTACACCTTC | CASSQDGTANYGYTF
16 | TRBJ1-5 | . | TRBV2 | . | TGTGCCAGCAGTTTACAGGTGAACTTAGTCTTACAGCCCCAGCATTTT | CASSLQVNLVLQPQHF
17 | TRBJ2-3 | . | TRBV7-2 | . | TGTGCCAGCAGCCGGGGTCTAGCCACGGTCCCCCCAGATACGCAGTATTTT | CASSRGLATVPPDTQYF
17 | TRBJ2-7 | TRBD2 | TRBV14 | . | TGTGCCCGAGCTATAAGGTTAGCGGGGGGGAGCTCCTACGAGCAGTACTTC | CARAIRLAGGSSYEQYF
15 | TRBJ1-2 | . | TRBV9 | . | TGTGCCAGCAGCGTAGCTCCGGGAGCTAACTATGGCTACACCTTC | CASSVAPGANYGYTF
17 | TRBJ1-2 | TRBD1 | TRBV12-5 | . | TGTGCTAGTGGTTTCAAAACAGGGGGTGTAAATAACTATGGCTACACCTTC | CASGFKTGGVNNYGYTF
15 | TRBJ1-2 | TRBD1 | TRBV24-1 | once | TGTGCCACCAGTGGGACAGGGGGCGACAACTATGGCTACACCTTC | CATSGTGGDNYGYTF
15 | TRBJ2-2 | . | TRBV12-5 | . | TGTGCTAGTGCCCCACCCACTACAGGGACCGGGGAGCTGTTTTTT | CASAPPTTGTGELFF
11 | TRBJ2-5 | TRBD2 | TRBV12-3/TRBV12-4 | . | TGTGCCAGCACGCGGGGGGGGACCCAGTACTTC | CASTRGGTQYF
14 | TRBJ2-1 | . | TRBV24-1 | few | TGTGCCACCAGTGACTTTCCGAGAGTAAATGAGCAGTTCTTC | CATSDFPRVNEQFF
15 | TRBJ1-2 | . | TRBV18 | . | TGTGCCAGCTCACCAACTTGGATGGGGAGGCCGGGCTACACCTTC | CASSPTWMGRPGYTF
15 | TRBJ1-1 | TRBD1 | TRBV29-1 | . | TGCAGCGTTGTACACAGGGGTAGGGTTGGCACTGAAGCTTTCTTT | CSVVHRGRVGTEAFF